This T cell receptor beta chain was sequenced for a study of T cell repertoires in cytomegalovirus infection. Study overall: A matching HLA type, together with CMV infection, was signaled by public TCR beta signatures. Study observations and caveats: HLA-C-restricted CMV-specific TCR beta clonotypes prevailed in the ex vivo response. Using cumulative public TCR beta family frequency, the authors identified those who carried CMV together with the relevant HLA.

This clonotype was seen at least ten times. Its antigen is unknown. TCRdb called the reads again in MiXCR, with one record for every CDR3 protein. The data contain about 260,000 distinct CDR3 sequences, approximately 14% of them singletons. Germline loops: CDR1 SGHDT, CDR2 YYEEEE. Deletions cut 1 base from V and 5 bases from J, with 10 bases between. CDR3 length equals 14 residues. The chain links TRBV5-6 to TRBJ1-5, with D tentatively TRBD1 (6 bases). The origin of this receptor is a human donor in good health (CMV status not recorded). Some clones in this sample may be carry-over from other donors' samples. Sequenced material: PBMCs. This CDR3 reads CASSLRTVYQPQHF. The CDR3 DNA follows: TGTGCCAGCAGCTTGAGGACAGTATATCAGCCCCAGCATTTT.